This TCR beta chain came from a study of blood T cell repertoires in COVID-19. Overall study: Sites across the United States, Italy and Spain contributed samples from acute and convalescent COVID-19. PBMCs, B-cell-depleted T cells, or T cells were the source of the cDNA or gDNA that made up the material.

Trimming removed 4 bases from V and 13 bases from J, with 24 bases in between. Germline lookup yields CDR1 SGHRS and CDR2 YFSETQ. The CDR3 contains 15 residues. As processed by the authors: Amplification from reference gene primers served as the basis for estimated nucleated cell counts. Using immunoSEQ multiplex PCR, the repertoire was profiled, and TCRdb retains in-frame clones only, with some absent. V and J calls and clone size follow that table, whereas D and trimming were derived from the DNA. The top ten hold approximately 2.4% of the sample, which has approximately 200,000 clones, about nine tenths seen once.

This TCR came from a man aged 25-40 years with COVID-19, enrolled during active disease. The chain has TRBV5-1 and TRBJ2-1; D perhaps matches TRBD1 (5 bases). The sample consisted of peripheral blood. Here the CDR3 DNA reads TGCGCCAGCAGCCCCCAATTGACAGACCTCTTGGGACAGTTCTTC. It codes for CASSPQLTDLLGQFF.